The 13 T cell receptor beta chains below were found in one sample sequenced in a study of blood T cell repertoires in COVID-19. Measured with immunoSEQ multiplex PCR; TCRdb has only the in-frame clones, and not every one. This sample has 200,000 to 300,000 clones, with around 80% found just once. Material for sequencing was peripheral blood. These TCRs come from a man aged 55 to 70 with acute or convalescent COVID-19.

The rearrangement uses TRBV5-4 and TRBJ1-6; D gene unclear. The germline CDR1 and CDR2 sequences are SGHNT and YYREEE (reference sequence). V shed 4 bases and J shed 7 bases, with 12 bases lying between them. The length of the CDR3 is 14 residues. The chain's CDR3 is CASSIRLVNSPLHF. The CDR3 coding sequence is TGTGCCAGCAGCATCAGACTGGTAAATTCACCCCTCCACTTT.

This clone has more than one count but fewer than ten. The chain uses TRBV18 and TRBJ2-3, with 12 bases fitting TRBD1. Germline V CDR1 and CDR2: KGHSH, LQKENI. Trimming at V came to 2 bases and at J to 4 bases, leaving 1 base not matched to a gene. The CDR3 runs to 15 residues. The DNA of the CDR3 is TGTGCCAGCTCACCAGGGACAGGGGGCGCAGATACGCAGTATTTT. It encodes CASSPGTGGADTQYF.

The chain carries TRBV6-5 and TRBJ2-7; TRBD2 matches at 7 bases. The germline CDR1 and CDR2 sequences are MNHEY and SVGAGI. J gave up 4 bases and V 0 bases, and 9 bases lay outside the gene matches. The CDR3 extends over 16 amino acids. The CDR3: CASSYSTGGTTYEQYF. The CDR3, as DNA: TGTGCCAGCAGTTACTCGACCGGGGGGACTACATACGAGCAGTACTTC.

The gene calls are TRBV7-2 and TRBJ1-2; D gene unclear. V was clipped by 2 bases and J by 4 bases, with 17 bases between them. This CDR3 is built from 16 residues. Germline CDR1 SGHTA, CDR2 FQGNSA. The CDR3 coding sequence is TGTGCCAGCAGCTTAACCGGGAGTCGCCCCTCCTATGGCTACACCTTC. It is translated as CASSLTGSRPSYGYTF.

The V call is TRBV28, the J call TRBJ2-7; 10 bases map to TRBD2. CDR1 and CDR2 (germline): MDHEN, SYDVKM. J was trimmed by 2 bases and V by 2 bases; bases with no gene match: 6. The CDR3 length is 16 residues. CDR3 bases: TGTGCCAGCAGTTTACCTAGGACTAGCGGCCCCTACGAGCAGTACTTC. Its protein product is CASSLPRTSGPYEQYF.

The count of this clone is one. The gene calls are TRBV27 and TRBJ2-2; 8 bases are a match to TRBD1. The V and J ends lost 6 bases and 3 bases, in that order; junction bases with no gene match: 6. This CDR3 spans 15 amino acids. Germline assignment: CDR1 MNHEY and CDR2 SMNVEV (reference sequence). CDR3 sequence: CASRPDRAHTGELFF. The DNA for the CDR3 is TGTGCCAGCAGACCGGACAGGGCCCACACCGGGGAGCTGTTTTTT.

The chain is built from TRBV10-1 and TRBJ2-1, with 8 bases identical to TRBD1. V was clipped by 3 bases and J by 7 bases; unmatched bases: 8. Per germline, CDR1 WNHNN and CDR2 SYGVQD (reference sequence). This CDR3 region has 15 residues. The CDR3 nucleotides are TGCGCCAGCAGTGATCCCCAGGGGGCGTTAAATGAGCAGTTCTTC. Translated, it gives CASSDPQGALNEQFF.

The gene calls are TRBV7-9 and TRBJ2-1, with D possibly being TRBD2 (5 bases). The CDR3 is 14 amino acids. Trimming removed 0 bases at V and 4 bases at J, with 7 bases between. From germline, CDR1 is SEHNR and CDR2 FQNEAQ (reference sequence). CDR3 loop: CASSLAGVYNEQFF. Here the CDR3 DNA reads TGTGCCAGCAGCTTAGCGGGAGTTTACAATGAGCAGTTCTTC.

This chain connects TRBV27 to TRBJ2-5, with TRBD1 matching 11 bases. The CDR3 covers 15 residues. The germline gives CDR1 MNHEY, CDR2 SMNVEV (reference sequence). Trimming removed 5 bases from V and 4 bases from J; junction bases left unmatched: 6. The CDR3 sequence: CASSGADRGRETQYF. CDR3 in DNA: TGTGCCAGCAGTGGTGCGGACAGGGGGCGAGAGACCCAGTACTTC.

This sequence joins TRBV3-1 (or the pseudogene TRBV3-2) and TRBJ1-3; tentative D call: TRBD1 (6 bases). V was pared by 5 bases and J by 4 bases, with 12 bases between. From germline, CDR1 is LGHDT and CDR2 YNNKEL (reference sequence). This CDR3 contains 14 residues. The CDR3 spells CASSNTGFGNTIYF. CDR3 bases: TGTGCCAGCAGCAATACAGGGTTCGGAAACACCATATATTTT.

J is TRBJ2-5 and V is TRBV19; D perhaps matches TRBD2 (6 bases). Germline values: CDR1 LNHDA, CDR2 SQIVND (reference sequence). V shed 9 bases and J shed 2 bases, with 13 bases lying between them. The CDR3 is 13 amino acids. The CDR3 sequence is CASQPGDQETQYF. As DNA, the CDR3 is TGTGCCAGCCAGCCGGGGGATCAAGAGACCCAGTACTTC.

This rearrangement joins TRBV4-1 to TRBJ2-1; D gene uncertain. Germline assignment: CDR1 MGHRA and CDR2 YSYEKL. This CDR3 has 13 residues. V lost 0 bases and J 15 bases, leaving 15 bases between the germline ends. The CDR3, as DNA: TGCGCCAGCAGCCAAGATCTACGGTCGTATCGGTTCTTC. Translation gives CASSQDLRSYRFF.

The V and J genes are TRBV6-1 and TRBJ1-1; maybe TRBD1 (5 bases). Germline V gene lookup returns CDR1 MNHNS and CDR2 SASEGT. The V end lost 0 bases, the J end lost 10 bases, and 9 bases lay between the germline ends. The CDR3 sequence is 12 residues long. The CDR3 sequence is CASSEARQGAFF. Written as DNA, the CDR3 is TGTGCCAGCAGTGAAGCGCGTCAGGGAGCTTTCTTT.